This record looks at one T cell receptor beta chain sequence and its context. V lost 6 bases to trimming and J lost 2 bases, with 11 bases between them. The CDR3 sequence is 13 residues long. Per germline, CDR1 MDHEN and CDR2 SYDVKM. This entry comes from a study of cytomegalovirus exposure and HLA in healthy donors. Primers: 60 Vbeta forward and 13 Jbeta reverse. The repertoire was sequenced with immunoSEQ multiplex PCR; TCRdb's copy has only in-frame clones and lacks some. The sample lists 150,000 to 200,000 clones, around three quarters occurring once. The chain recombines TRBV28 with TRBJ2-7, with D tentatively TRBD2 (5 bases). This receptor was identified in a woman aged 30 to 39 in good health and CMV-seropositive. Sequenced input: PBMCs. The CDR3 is CASSTGLTYEQYF. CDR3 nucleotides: TGTGCCAGCAGCACCGGACTTACCTACGAGCAGTACTTC.